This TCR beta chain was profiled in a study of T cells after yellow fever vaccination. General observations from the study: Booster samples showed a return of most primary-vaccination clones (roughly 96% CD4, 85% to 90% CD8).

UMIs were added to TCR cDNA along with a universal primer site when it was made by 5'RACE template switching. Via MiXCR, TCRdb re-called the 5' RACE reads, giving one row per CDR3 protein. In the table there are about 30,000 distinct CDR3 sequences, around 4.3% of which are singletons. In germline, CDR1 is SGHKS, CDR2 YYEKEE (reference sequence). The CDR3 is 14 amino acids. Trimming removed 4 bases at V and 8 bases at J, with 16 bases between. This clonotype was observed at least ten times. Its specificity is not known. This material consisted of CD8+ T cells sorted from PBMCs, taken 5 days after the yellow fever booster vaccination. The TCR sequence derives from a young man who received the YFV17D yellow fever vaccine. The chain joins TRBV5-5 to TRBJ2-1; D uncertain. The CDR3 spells CASSLDGSNDEQFF. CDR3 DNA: TGTGCCAGCAGCCTCGACGGCTCAAACGATGAGCAGTTCTTC.